The T cell receptor (beta chain) described here comes from a study of T cell responses to AZD1222 COVID-19 vaccine. Comments on this clone: No antigen is known for it.

Measured with immunoSEQ multiplex PCR; TCRdb has only the in-frame clones, and not every one. The sample contains approximately 140,000 clones, 90% of which appear only once. Study-level points and caveats: White British people made up most donors, females outnumbered males, and clonal diversity was possibly underestimated. Increases in Spike-specific TCR breadth and depth were seen after two AZD1222 doses.

V shed 1 base, J shed 4 bases, and the junction held 6 bases outside the gene matches. The germline V gene has CDR1 SEHNR and CDR2 FQNEAQ (reference sequence). This CDR3 region has 15 residues. This clonotype was obtained from an adult who received the AZD1222 COVID-19 vaccine. The rearrangement joins TRBV7-9 to TRBJ1-2, with 7 bases fitting TRBD1. Here the sequenced sample was peripheral blood, taken 28 days after the second AZD1222 dose. The CDR3 DNA reads TGTGCCAGCAGCTTAGAGGGGGGACAGAGCTATGGCTACACCTTC. The encoded protein is CASSLEGGQSYGYTF.